This TCR beta chain stems from a study of T-cell reconstitution after alpha-beta-depleted transplantation in children. Unique molecular identifiers were used in preparing the TCRbeta library. Via MiXCR, TCRdb re-called the PCR reads, giving one row per CDR3 protein. This table has around 500,000 distinct CDR3 sequences, around 13% appearing once. This CDR3 is 12 amino acids long. V lost 5 bases, J lost 4 bases, and 8 bases lay in between. Germline loops: CDR1 MNHEY, CDR2 SVGAGI. The origin of this receptor is a human donor who donated a stem cell graft to a child with combined immunodeficiency. The genes are TRBV6-5 and TRBJ1-2; perhaps TRBD1 as D (5 bases). The specimen comprised PBMCs from the stem cell graft donor, sampled from the stem cell graft. The CDR3 here is CASSRDFYGYTF. In DNA, the CDR3 is TGTGCCAGCAGTCGGGACTTCTATGGCTACACCTTC.